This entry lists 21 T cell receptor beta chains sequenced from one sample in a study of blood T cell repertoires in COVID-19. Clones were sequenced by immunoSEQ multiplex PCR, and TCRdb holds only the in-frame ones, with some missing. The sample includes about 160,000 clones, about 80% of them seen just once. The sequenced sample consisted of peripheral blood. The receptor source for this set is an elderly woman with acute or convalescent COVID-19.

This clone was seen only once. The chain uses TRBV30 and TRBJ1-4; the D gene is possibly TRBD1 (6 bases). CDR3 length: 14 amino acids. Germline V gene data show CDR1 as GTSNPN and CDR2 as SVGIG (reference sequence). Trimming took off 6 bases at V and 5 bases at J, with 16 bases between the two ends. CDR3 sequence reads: CACTLRGVNEKLFF. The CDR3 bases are TGTGCCTGTACTCTCAGGGGAGTCAATGAAAAACTGTTTTTT.

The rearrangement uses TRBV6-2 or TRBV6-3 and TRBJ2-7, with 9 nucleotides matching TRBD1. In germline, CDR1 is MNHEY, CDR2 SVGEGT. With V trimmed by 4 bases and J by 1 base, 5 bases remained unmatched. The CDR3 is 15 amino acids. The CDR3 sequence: CASSSPGTGSYEQYF. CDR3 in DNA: TGTGCCAGCAGTTCTCCCGGGACAGGGTCCTACGAGCAGTACTTC.

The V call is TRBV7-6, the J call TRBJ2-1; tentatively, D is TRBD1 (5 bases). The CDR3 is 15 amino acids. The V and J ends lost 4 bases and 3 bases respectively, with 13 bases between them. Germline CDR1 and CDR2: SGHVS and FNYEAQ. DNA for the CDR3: TGTGCCAGCAGCTACTCCAGGGTTGGCTACAATGAGCAGTTCTTC. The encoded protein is CASSYSRVGYNEQFF.

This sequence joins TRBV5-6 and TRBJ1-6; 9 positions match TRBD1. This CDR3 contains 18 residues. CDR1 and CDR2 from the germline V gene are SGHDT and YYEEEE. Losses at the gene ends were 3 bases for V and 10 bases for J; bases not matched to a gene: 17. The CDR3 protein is CASSSWGPDRGSGSPLHF. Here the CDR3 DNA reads TGTGCCAGCAGCTCGTGGGGTCCGGACAGGGGATCAGGGTCACCCCTCCACTTT.

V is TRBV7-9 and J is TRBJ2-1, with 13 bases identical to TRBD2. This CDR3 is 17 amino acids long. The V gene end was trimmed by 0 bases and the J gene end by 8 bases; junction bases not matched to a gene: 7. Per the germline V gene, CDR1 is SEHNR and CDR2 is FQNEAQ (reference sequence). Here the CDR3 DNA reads TGTGCCAGCAGCTTAGCTCGGGGGACTAGCGGGATCGATGAGCAGTTCTTC. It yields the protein CASSLARGTSGIDEQFF.

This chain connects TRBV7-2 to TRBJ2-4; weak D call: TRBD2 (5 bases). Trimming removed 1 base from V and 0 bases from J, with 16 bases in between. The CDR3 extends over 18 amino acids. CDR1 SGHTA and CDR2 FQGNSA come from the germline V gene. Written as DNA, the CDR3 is TGTGCCAGCAGCTTAGGGCCGGCAGGAGGTCTAGCCAAAAACATTCAGTACTTC. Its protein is CASSLGPAGGLAKNIQYF.

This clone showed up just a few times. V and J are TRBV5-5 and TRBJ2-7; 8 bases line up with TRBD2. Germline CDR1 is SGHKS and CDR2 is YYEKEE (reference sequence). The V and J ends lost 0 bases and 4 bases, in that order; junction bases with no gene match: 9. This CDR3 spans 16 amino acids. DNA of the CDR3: TGTGCCAGCAGCTTGGTCCTCGGGTCGGGAGGGTACGAGCAGTACTTC. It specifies CASSLVLGSGGYEQYF. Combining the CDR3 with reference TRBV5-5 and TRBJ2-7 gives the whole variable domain DAGVTQSPTHLIKTRGQQVTLRCSPISGHKSVSWYQQVLGQGPQFIFQYYEKEERGRGNFPDRFSARQFPNYSSELNVNALLLGDSALYLCASSLVLGSGGYEQYFGPGTRLTVT.

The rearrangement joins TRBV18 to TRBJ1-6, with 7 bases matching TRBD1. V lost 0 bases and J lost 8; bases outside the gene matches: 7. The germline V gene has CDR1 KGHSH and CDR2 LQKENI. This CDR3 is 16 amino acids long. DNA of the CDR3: TGTGCCAGCTCACCACCGGACAGGTTCGGGTATTCACCCCTCCACTTT. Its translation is CASSPPDRFGYSPLHF. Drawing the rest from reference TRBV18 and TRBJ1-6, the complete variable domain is NAGVMQNPRHLVRRRGQEARLRCSPMKGHSHVYWYRQLPEEGLKFMVYLQKENIIDESGMPKERFSAEFPKEGPSILRIQQVVRGDSAAYFCASSPPDRFGYSPLHFGNGTRLTVT.

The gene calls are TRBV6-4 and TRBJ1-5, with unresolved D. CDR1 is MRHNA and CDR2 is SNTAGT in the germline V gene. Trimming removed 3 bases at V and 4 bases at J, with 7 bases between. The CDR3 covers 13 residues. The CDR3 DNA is TGTGCCAGCAGTGAGGGAGCAAATCAGCCCCAGCATTTT. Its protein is CASSEGANQPQHF.

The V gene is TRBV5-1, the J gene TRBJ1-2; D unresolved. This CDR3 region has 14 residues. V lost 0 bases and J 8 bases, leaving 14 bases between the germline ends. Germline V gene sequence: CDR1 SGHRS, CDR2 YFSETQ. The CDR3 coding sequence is TGCGCCAGCAGCTTGGACGGACTCTCGGGCGGCTACACCTTC. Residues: CASSLDGLSGGYTF.

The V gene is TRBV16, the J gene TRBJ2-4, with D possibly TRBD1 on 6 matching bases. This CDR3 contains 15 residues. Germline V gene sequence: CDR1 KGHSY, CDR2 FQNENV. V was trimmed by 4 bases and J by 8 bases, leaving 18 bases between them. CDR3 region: CASSLSSHSGDIQYF. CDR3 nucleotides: TGTGCCAGCAGCCTCTCGAGCCATTCAGGGGACATTCAGTACTTC.

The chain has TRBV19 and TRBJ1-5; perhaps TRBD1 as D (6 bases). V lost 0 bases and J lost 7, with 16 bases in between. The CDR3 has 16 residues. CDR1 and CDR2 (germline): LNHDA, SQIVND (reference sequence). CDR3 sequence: CASSIEAGVMGQPQHF. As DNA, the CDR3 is TGTGCCAGTAGTATAGAAGCAGGGGTGATGGGGCAGCCCCAGCATTTT.

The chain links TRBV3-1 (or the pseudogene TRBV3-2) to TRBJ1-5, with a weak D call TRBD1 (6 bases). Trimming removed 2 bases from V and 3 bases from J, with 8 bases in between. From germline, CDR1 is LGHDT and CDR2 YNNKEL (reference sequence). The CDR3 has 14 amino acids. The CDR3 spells CASSQSGANQPQHF. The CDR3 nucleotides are TGTGCCAGCAGCCAATCAGGGGCCAATCAGCCCCAGCATTTT.

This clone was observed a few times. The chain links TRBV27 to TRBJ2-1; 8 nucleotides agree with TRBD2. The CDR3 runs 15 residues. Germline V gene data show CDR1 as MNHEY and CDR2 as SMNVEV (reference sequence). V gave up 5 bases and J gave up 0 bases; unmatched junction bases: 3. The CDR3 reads CASSTGTSSYNEQFF. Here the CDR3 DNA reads TGTGCCAGCAGTACCGGGACTAGCTCCTACAATGAGCAGTTCTTC.

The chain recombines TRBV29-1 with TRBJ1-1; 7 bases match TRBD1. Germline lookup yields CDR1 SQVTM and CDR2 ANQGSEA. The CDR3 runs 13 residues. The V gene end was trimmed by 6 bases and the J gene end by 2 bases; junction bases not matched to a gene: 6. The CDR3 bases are TGCAGCGTAAGGACAGGCCCCAACACTGAAGCTTTCTTT. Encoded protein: CSVRTGPNTEAFF. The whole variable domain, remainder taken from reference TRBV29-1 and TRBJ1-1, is SAVISQKPSRDICQRGTSLTIQCQVDSQVTMMFWYRQQPGQSLTLIATANQGSEATYESGFVIDKFPISRPNLTFSTLTVSNMSPEDSSIYLCSVRTGPNTEAFFGQGTRLTVV.

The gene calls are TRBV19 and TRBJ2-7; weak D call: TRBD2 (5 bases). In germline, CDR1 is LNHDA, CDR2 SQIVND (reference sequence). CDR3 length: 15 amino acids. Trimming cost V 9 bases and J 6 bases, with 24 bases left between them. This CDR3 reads CASPPSPEGIFEQYF. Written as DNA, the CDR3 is TGTGCCAGCCCCCCCAGCCCCGAGGGCATCTTCGAGCAGTACTTC.

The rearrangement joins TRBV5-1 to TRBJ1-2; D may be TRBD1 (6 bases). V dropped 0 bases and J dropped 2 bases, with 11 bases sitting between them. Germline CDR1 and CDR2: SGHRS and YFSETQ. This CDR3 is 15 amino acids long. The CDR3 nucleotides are TGCGCCAGCAGCTTGGCCCCAGGGGCCAACTATGGCTACACCTTC. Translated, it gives CASSLAPGANYGYTF.

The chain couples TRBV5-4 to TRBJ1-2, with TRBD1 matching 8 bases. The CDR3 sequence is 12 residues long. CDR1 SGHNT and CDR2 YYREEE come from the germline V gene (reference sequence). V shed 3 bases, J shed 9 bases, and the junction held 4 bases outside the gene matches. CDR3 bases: TGTGCCAGCAGCTCCCGGGACAGGAGCTACACCTTC. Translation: CASSSRDRSYTF.

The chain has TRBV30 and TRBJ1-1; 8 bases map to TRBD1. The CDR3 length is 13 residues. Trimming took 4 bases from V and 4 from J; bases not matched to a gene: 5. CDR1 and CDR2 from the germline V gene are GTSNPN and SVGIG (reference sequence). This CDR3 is CAWTGGPSTEAFF. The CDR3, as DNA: TGTGCCTGGACAGGGGGCCCCAGCACTGAAGCTTTCTTT.

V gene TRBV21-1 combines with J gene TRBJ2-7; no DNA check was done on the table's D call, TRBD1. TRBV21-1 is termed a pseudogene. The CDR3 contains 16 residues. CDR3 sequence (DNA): TGTGCCAGCTGCTATACTCTTGGACAGGGGACGTACGAGCAGTACTTC. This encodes CASCYTLGQGTYEQYF.

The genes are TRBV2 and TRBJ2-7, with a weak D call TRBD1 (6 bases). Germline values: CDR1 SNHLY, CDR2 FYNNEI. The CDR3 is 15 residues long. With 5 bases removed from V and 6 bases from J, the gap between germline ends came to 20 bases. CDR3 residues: CASSKDGTFPIEQYF. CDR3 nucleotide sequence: TGTGCCAGCAGTAAGGACGGGACATTCCCTATCGAGCAGTACTTC.